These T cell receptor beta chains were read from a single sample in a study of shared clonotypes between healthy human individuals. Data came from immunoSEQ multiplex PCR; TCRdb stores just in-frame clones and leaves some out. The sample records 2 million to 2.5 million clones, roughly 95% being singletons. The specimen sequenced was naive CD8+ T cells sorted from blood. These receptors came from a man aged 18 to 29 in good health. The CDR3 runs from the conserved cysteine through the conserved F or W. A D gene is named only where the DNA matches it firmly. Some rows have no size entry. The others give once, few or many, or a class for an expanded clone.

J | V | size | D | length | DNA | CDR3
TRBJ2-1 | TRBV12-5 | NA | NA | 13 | TGTGCTAGTGGGCACGGACCCTACAATGAGCAGTTCTTC | CASGHGPYNEQFF
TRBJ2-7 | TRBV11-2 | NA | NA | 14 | TGTGCCAGCAGCTTGGCTAGCCAGTTCGACGAGCAGTACTTC | CASSLASQFDEQYF
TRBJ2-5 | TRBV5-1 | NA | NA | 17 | TGCGCCAGCAGCTCAACCTTACTAACTTCGTACCAAGAGACCCAGTACTTC | CASSSTLLTSYQETQYF
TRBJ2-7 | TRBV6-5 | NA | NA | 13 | TGTGCCAGCAGTTATGGAGAGGGAAACGAGCAGTACTTC | CASSYGEGNEQYF
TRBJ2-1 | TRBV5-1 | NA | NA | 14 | TGCGCCAGCAGCTTTCTAGGCTCCTACAATGAGCAGTTCTTC | CASSFLGSYNEQFF
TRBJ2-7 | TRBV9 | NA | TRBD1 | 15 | TGTGCCAGCAGCGAGGGAGGGACAGGGATGTACGAGCAGTACTTC | CASSEGGTGMYEQYF
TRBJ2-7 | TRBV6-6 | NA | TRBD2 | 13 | TGTGCCAGCAGTACCGCTAGCGGCTACGAGCAGTACTTC | CASSTASGYEQYF
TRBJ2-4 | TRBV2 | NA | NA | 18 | TGTGCCAGCAGTGAAAATGAGGAGGGACTCTTAGCCAAAAACATTCAGTACTTC | CASSENEEGLLAKNIQYF
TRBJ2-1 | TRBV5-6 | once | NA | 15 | TGTGCCAGCAGCTTGGATTGGGATCCCTACAATGAGCAGTTCTTC | CASSLDWDPYNEQFF
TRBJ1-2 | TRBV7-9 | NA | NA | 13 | TGTGCCAGCAGCTTATACAGGGACTATGGCTACACCTTC | CASSLYRDYGYTF
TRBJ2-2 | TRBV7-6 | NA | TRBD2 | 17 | TGTGCCAGCAGCTTAGAGGTAGCGGGAGGGCCCTTCGGGGAGCTGTTTTTT | CASSLEVAGGPFGELFF
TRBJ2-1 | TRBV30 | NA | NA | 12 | TGTGCCTGGAAAGAAGGGGGTGCTGAGCAGTTCTTC | CAWKEGGAEQFF
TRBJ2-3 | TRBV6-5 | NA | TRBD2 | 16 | TGTGCCAGCAGTTACTCGACGGGCGGGGGGGCTGATACGCAGTATTTT | CASSYSTGGGADTQYF
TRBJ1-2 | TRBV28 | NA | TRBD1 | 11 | TGTGCCAGCAGTTCGGGACAGAGCCCGATATTC | CASSSGQSPIF
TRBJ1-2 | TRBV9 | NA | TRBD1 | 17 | TGTGCCAGCAGCGTAGCTTCCGGACAGGGCCTTAACTATGGCTACACCTTC | CASSVASGQGLNYGYTF
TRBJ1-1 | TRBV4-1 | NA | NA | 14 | TGCGCCAGCAGCCAGGTCGGCCTTCCGGGAAGAGCTTTCTTT | CASSQVGLPGRAFF
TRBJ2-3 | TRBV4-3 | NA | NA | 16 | TGCGCCAGCAGCCAACCCAGGGGTGAACTTCCAGATACGCAGTATTTT | CASSQPRGELPDTQYF
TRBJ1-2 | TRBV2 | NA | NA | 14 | TGTGCCAGCAGTGATGAACAGGGCCCCTATGGCTACACCTTC | CASSDEQGPYGYTF